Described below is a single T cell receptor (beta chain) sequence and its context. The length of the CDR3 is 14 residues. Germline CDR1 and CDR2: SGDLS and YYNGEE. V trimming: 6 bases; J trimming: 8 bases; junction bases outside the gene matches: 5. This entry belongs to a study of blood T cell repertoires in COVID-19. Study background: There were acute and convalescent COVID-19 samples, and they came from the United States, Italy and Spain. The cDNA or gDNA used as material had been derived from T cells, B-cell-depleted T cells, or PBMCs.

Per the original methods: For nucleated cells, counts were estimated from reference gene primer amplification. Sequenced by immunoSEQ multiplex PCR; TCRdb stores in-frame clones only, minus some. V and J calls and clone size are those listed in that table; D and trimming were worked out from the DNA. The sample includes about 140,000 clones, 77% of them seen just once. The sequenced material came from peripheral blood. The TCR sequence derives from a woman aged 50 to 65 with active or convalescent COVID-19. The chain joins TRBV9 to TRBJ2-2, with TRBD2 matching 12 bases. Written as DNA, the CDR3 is TGTGCCAGCACCCCTAGCGGGGGGGGTGGGGAGCTGTTTTTT. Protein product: CASTPSGGGGELFF.